Presented here are 27 T cell receptor beta chains from one specimen sequenced in a study of blood T cell repertoires in COVID-19. Here immunoSEQ multiplex PCR was the method, and the copy in TCRdb shows in-frame clones only, minus some. The sample has approximately 270,000 clones; approximately 85% are singletons. The sample taken for sequencing was peripheral blood. These receptor sequences come from a woman aged 65 to 85 with acute or convalescent COVID-19.

The chain recombines TRBV3-1 (or the pseudogene TRBV3-2) with TRBJ1-1, with a possible D match to TRBD1 (6 bases). Trimming removed 2 bases at V and 4 bases at J, with 11 bases between. The CDR3 totals 14 residues. Germline CDR1 LGHDT, CDR2 YNNKEL (reference sequence). The CDR3 loop reads CASSQRGGGTEAFF. The CDR3 DNA sequence: TGTGCCAGCAGCCAACGAGGGGGGGGCACTGAAGCTTTCTTT.

The chain links TRBV21-1 to TRBJ1-1; the DNA was not used to check the table's D call, TRBD1. TRBV21-1 is a listed pseudogene. There are 14 residues in the CDR3. The DNA of the CDR3 is TGTGCCAGCACCCGGACCGGGACAAACACTGAAGCTTTCTTT. This gives the protein CASTRTGTNTEAFF.

The chain employs TRBV7-8 and TRBJ2-3, with 10 bases that match TRBD2. This CDR3 is built from 18 residues. Germline CDR1 is SGHVS and CDR2 is FQNEAQ. Trimming cost V 3 bases and J 0 bases; bases outside gene matches: 9. The CDR3 protein is CASSLITSGATSTDTQYF. The CDR3 DNA reads TGTGCCAGCAGCTTGATTACTAGCGGGGCGACTAGCACAGATACGCAGTATTTT.

The rearrangement links TRBV2 to TRBJ1-2, with a possible D match to TRBD1 (5 bases). CDR3 length: 16 residues. Germline CDR1 and CDR2: SNHLY and FYNNEI. Deletions cut 3 bases from V and 4 bases from J, with 18 bases between. The CDR3 bases are TGTGCCAGCAGTGAGGGTTTAGGGGTATTTGGCTATGGCTACACCTTC. It codes for CASSEGLGVFGYGYTF.

The V gene is TRBV2, the J gene TRBJ1-5, with D tentatively TRBD1 (6 bases). The V and J ends lost 9 bases and 3 bases respectively, with 15 bases between them. Germline V gene lookup returns CDR1 SNHLY and CDR2 FYNNEI. CDR3 length: 14 residues. CDR3 bases: TGTGCCAGTTCCCGAGACAGGAACAATCAGCCCCAGCATTTT. The encoded protein is CASSRDRNNQPQHF. Together with reference TRBV2 and TRBJ1-5, the CDR3 gives the full variable domain: EPEVTQTPSHQVTQMGQEVILRCVPISNHLYFYWYRQILGQKVEFLVSFYNNEISEKSEIFDDQFSVERPDGSNFTLKIRSTKLEDSAMYFCASSRDRNNQPQHFGDGTRLSIL.

This chain uses TRBV24-1 with TRBJ1-3; the D gene is possibly TRBD1 (5 bases). Germline CDR1 is KGHDR and CDR2 is SFDVKD. The CDR3 extends over 15 amino acids. Trimming took 4 bases from V and 1 from J, leaving 10 bases between them. As DNA, the CDR3 is TGTGCCACCAGTGACCCCCAGGGTTCTGGAAACACCATATATTTT. Protein sequence: CATSDPQGSGNTIYF.

The chain couples TRBV7-2 to TRBJ1-4, with TRBD1 matching over 10 bases. Germline CDR1 and CDR2: SGHTA and FQGNSA. The V gene end was trimmed by 0 bases and the J gene end by 7 bases; junction bases not matched to a gene: 5. The CDR3 has 16 residues. The CDR3 bases are TGTGCCAGCAGCTTAGCCTCAGGACAGGGGGGTGAAAAACTGTTTTTT. This translates into CASSLASGQGGEKLFF.

The chain links TRBV5-1 to TRBJ1-6, with TRBD1 matching over 8 bases. V shed 0 bases and J 7 bases; nucleotides not matched to a gene: 9. The germline V gene encodes CDR1 SGHRS and CDR2 YFSETQ. This CDR3 spans 17 amino acids. The CDR3 protein is CASSLVGRGQGNSPLHF. CDR3 DNA: TGCGCCAGCAGCTTGGTCGGTAGAGGACAGGGAAATTCACCCCTCCACTTT.

The V call is TRBV25-1, the J call TRBJ2-5; TRBD1 is a possible D gene (6 bases). V shed 2 bases and J shed 2 bases, with 6 bases lying between them. This CDR3 region has 13 residues. Germline V CDR1 and CDR2: MGHDK, SYGVNS. CDR3 nucleotides: TGTGCCAGCAGTGAAGACAGGCAAGAGACCCAGTACTTC. Its protein is CASSEDRQETQYF.

The sample holds one count of this clone. The chain combines TRBV5-1 with TRBJ1-2; D gene unclear. Trimming pared 4 bases from V and 4 bases from J, leaving 14 bases between. This CDR3 is built from 14 residues. The germline CDR1 and CDR2 sequences are SGHRS and YFSETQ. The CDR3 DNA follows: TGCGCCAGCAGCCCCTCGGGAGGCAGCTATGGCTACACCTTC. Translated: CASSPSGGSYGYTF.

The chain uses TRBV6-4 and TRBJ2-3, with 9 positions matching TRBD2. V was clipped by 6 bases and J by 5 bases; unmatched bases: 12. This CDR3 is 16 amino acids long. Germline V gives CDR1 MRHNA, CDR2 SNTAGT. The CDR3 reads CASSLRRAGGQDTQYF. DNA of the CDR3: TGTGCCAGCAGCCTCCGGAGGGCGGGGGGGCAAGATACGCAGTATTTT.

This clone occurred a few times. This CDR3 reads CASSQGFTLDGYGYTF. The DNA of the CDR3 is TGCGCCAGCAGTCAAGGCTTTACCCTTGACGGGTATGGCTACACCTTC. The chain recombines TRBV23-1 with TRBJ1-2; D is unclear. TRBV23-1 is an ORF, and what it does is uncertain. The ends were cut back, 2 bases at V and 5 bases at J, with 18 bases in the middle. This CDR3 comprises 16 residues.

This clone came up once. This chain links TRBV5-3 with TRBJ1-1, with D unclear. TRBV5-3 is assigned to the ORF class and has an uncertain function. Trimming stripped 0 bases from V and 0 bases from J, with 6 bases between. The CDR3 is 14 residues long. DNA for the CDR3: TGTGCCAGAAGCTTGGGTCTTTTGAACACTGAAGCTTTCTTT. This encodes CARSLGLLNTEAFF.

The rearrangement links TRBV5-1 to TRBJ1-1; 10 bases map to TRBD1. Per the germline V gene, CDR1 is SGHRS and CDR2 is YFSETQ. The trim removed 3 bases at V and 6 bases at J, leaving 8 bases unmatched. The length of the CDR3 is 15 residues. CDR3 in DNA: TGCGCCAGCAGCTCTCGGACAGGGGGTGTGGCTGAAGCTTTCTTT. Amino acid sequence: CASSSRTGGVAEAFF.

V usage is TRBV6-6 and J usage is TRBJ1-4, with 7 bases fitting TRBD1. The CDR3 loop spans 16 amino acids. V shed 5 bases and J 8 bases; nucleotides not matched to a gene: 14. Germline V CDR1 and CDR2: MNHNY, SVGAGI (reference sequence). The CDR3 is CASSPTGKGGSEKLFF. The CDR3 coding sequence is TGTGCCAGCAGTCCGACAGGGAAGGGAGGAAGCGAAAAACTGTTTTTT.

J is TRBJ1-2 and V is TRBV14; D is ambiguous. This CDR3 has 13 residues. The ends were cut back, 5 bases at V and 7 bases at J, with 14 bases in the middle. In germline, CDR1 is SGHDN, CDR2 FVKESK. CDR3 protein: CASSAGLHSGYTF. For the CDR3, the DNA is TGTGCCAGCAGCGCCGGACTCCATAGTGGCTACACCTTC.

V gene TRBV29-1 combines with J gene TRBJ2-3; D not certain. CDR3 length equals 11 residues. Germline V lookup: CDR1 SQVTM, CDR2 ANQGSEA. Trimming stripped 6 bases from V and 2 bases from J, with 6 bases between. The CDR3 spells CSVEYTDTQYF. In DNA, the CDR3 is TGCAGCGTAGAGTACACAGATACGCAGTATTTT.

The J gene is TRBJ2-2, the V gene TRBV2; tentatively, D is TRBD2 (6 bases). Per germline, CDR1 SNHLY and CDR2 FYNNEI. This CDR3 comprises 13 residues. V dropped 6 bases and J dropped 4 bases, with 9 bases sitting between them. The CDR3 DNA sequence: TGTGCCAGCAGCGGGGGTGGCACCGGGGAGCTGTTTTTT. This translates into CASSGGGTGELFF. Looking up the rest from reference TRBV2 and TRBJ2-2 gives the full variable domain: EPEVTQTPSHQVTQMGQEVILRCVPISNHLYFYWYRQILGQKVEFLVSFYNNEISEKSEIFDDQFSVERPDGSNFTLKIRSTKLEDSAMYFCASSGGGTGELFFGEGSRLTVL.

The rearrangement uses TRBV3-1 (or the pseudogene TRBV3-2) and TRBJ1-6, with D perhaps matching TRBD1 (5 bases). Germline assignment: CDR1 LGHDT and CDR2 YNNKEL (reference sequence). V lost 1 base and J 10 bases, leaving 17 bases between the germline ends. The CDR3 is 16 amino acids. The CDR3 reads CASSQGLRGIKSPLHF. In nucleotides, the CDR3 is TGTGCCAGCAGCCAAGGGCTTAGGGGAATTAAATCACCCCTCCACTTT.

The chain combines TRBV27 with TRBJ1-6, with 9 positions matching TRBD1. V shed 2 bases and J 10 bases; nucleotides not matched to a gene: 18. This CDR3 comprises 19 residues. Per germline, CDR1 MNHEY and CDR2 SMNVEV (reference sequence). CDR3 coding DNA: TGTGCCAGCAGTTTAGGAGTTAGGAGGGACAGGGTATCTCTCTCACCCCTCCACTTT. It encodes CASSLGVRRDRVSLSPLHF.

This chain links TRBV19 with TRBJ2-2, with TRBD1 matching 10 bases. This CDR3 is 15 amino acids long. J was trimmed by 4 bases and V by 3 bases; bases with no gene match: 2. Per the germline V gene, CDR1 is LNHDA and CDR2 is SQIVND (reference sequence). The CDR3 here is CASSIGTGATGELFF. The CDR3 region has the DNA TGTGCCAGTAGTATCGGGACAGGGGCCACCGGGGAGCTGTTTTTT.

This clone was seen once. The chain is built from TRBV5-1 and TRBJ1-4; 9 bases are a match to TRBD1. CDR1 and CDR2 (germline): SGHRS, YFSETQ. This CDR3 spans 16 amino acids. The trim removed 3 bases at V and 0 bases at J, leaving 3 bases unmatched. The CDR3 nucleotides are TGCGCCAGCAGCTGGACAGGGGACGCAACTAATGAAAAACTGTTTTTT. Amino acid sequence: CASSWTGDATNEKLFF.

This chain joins TRBV15 and TRBJ1-1, with 8 bases fitting TRBD1. V lost 3 bases, J lost 4 bases, and 7 bases stayed unmatched. The CDR3 contains 15 residues. Germline loops: CDR1 LNHNV, CDR2 YYDKDF (reference sequence). The CDR3: CATSRRTGMITEAFF. Here the CDR3 DNA reads TGTGCCACCAGCAGGAGGACAGGGATGATCACTGAAGCTTTCTTT.

Remarks on this clone: Other DNA sequences of this sample code for an identical CDR3. V is TRBV7-6 and J is TRBJ1-5; 8 bases agree with TRBD1. The trim removed 2 bases at V and 4 bases at J, leaving 1 base unmatched. This CDR3 has 14 residues. The V gene's germline CDR1 is SGHVS and CDR2 FNYEAQ. The CDR3 here is CASSLNRGNQPQHF. The CDR3 DNA follows: TGTGCCAGCAGCTTAAACAGGGGGAATCAGCCCCAGCATTTT.

V usage is TRBV5-1 and J usage is TRBJ2-5, with TRBD1 identical over 7 bases. Unmatched junction bases numbered 17, after V lost 1 base and J lost 2 bases. Germline V CDR1 and CDR2: SGHRS, YFSETQ. The CDR3 is 19 amino acids. The CDR3 nucleotides read TGCGCCAGCAGCTTGATACAGGGGCTGGGTCTAAGGCGGCAAGAGACCCAGTACTTC. This sequence encodes CASSLIQGLGLRRQETQYF.

The chain carries TRBV23-1 and TRBJ1-1; 7 positions agree with TRBD1. TRBV23-1 is treated as an ORF (open reading frame) with a function not yet certain. The CDR3 extends over 14 amino acids. The J segment lost 6 bases and the V segment lost 7 bases, leaving 11 bases of the junction unmatched. The chain's CDR3 is CASTKGQLFAEAFF. The CDR3 bases are TGCGCCAGCACAAAGGGACAGCTTTTTGCTGAAGCTTTCTTT.

J is TRBJ2-7 and V is TRBV11-2; 7 bases align to TRBD1. Germline V gene sequence: CDR1 SGHAT, CDR2 FQNNGV. The CDR3 sequence is 16 residues long. The V and J ends lost 5 bases and 5 bases, in that order; junction bases with no gene match: 15. In DNA, the CDR3 is TGTGCCAGCAGCCGACAGGGAACATTTCGACCCCACGAGCAGTACTTC. It encodes CASSRQGTFRPHEQYF.